Shown below are 23 T cell receptor beta chains from a single sample sequenced in a study of blood T cell repertoires in COVID-19. The table came from immunoSEQ multiplex PCR; TCRdb's copy has only in-frame clones and leaves some out. Among some 220,000 clones listed, roughly 80% were seen once. Sample: peripheral blood. These receptors were collected from a woman between 65 and 79 years old with acute or convalescent COVID-19.

The genes are TRBV7-8 and TRBJ1-1, with 7 bases matching TRBD1. CDR3 length: 14 amino acids. Germline CDR1 reads SGHVS; CDR2 reads FQNEAQ. After removal of 5 bases from V and 5 bases from J, the junction contained 8 bases not matched to a gene. This CDR3 is CASSPQGGRTEAFF. The CDR3 nucleotides read TGTGCCAGCAGCCCCCAGGGGGGCAGGACTGAAGCTTTCTTT.

This rearrangement joins TRBV9 to TRBJ1-3, with TRBD1 matching 7 bases. The CDR3 runs 16 residues. Germline V gene sequence: CDR1 SGDLS, CDR2 YYNGEE. V shed 0 bases, J shed 2 bases, and the junction held 5 bases outside the gene matches. The CDR3 DNA reads TGTGCCAGCAGCGTAGAAGGCAGGGGGACTGGAAACACCATATATTTT. Residues: CASSVEGRGTGNTIYF.

This CDR3 reads CSVEDGRGHNEQFF. The CDR3 nucleotides read TGCAGCGTTGAAGATGGGCGGGGCCACAATGAGCAGTTCTTC. The chain joins TRBV29-1 to TRBJ2-1, with D perhaps TRBD2 (6 bases). With 0 bases removed from V and 5 bases from J, the gap between germline ends came to 11 bases. The germline V gene has CDR1 SQVTM and CDR2 ANQGSEA. CDR3 length: 14 amino acids.

V and J are TRBV14 and TRBJ2-1, with a tentative D call TRBD2 (5 bases). The CDR3 is 15 amino acids. In germline, CDR1 is SGHDN, CDR2 FVKESK. Trimming pared 0 bases from V and 9 bases from J, leaving 15 bases between. CDR3 sequence: CASSQEWGFGVEQFF. As DNA, the CDR3 is TGTGCCAGCAGCCAAGAATGGGGTTTCGGGGTTGAGCAGTTCTTC.

The chain is built from TRBV5-1 and TRBJ2-3, with TRBD2 as a possible D gene (5 bases). CDR3 length equals 15 residues. Germline CDR1 SGHRS, CDR2 YFSETQ. Trimming pared 4 bases from V and 1 base from J, leaving 13 bases between. The CDR3 DNA is TGCGCCAGCAGCCGAGGGAACCTGGGCACAGATACGCAGTATTTT. As protein: CASSRGNLGTDTQYF.

This clone has only one observation. The chain combines TRBV2 with TRBJ2-7, with 7 bases lining up with TRBD2. V was pared by 8 bases and J by 2 bases, with 3 bases of the junction left unmatched. The CDR3 has 12 residues. In germline, CDR1 is SNHLY, CDR2 FYNNEI. The chain's CDR3 is CASRSGAYEQYF. DNA of the CDR3: TGTGCCAGCCGGAGCGGGGCCTACGAGCAGTACTTC.

This rearrangement joins TRBV2 to TRBJ2-7, with 10 bases fitting TRBD1. The CDR3 is 14 amino acids. V was clipped by 5 bases and J by 7 bases; unmatched bases: 8. CDR1 is SNHLY and CDR2 is FYNNEI in the germline V gene. The CDR3 here is CASSYPGQGNEQYF. CDR3 DNA: TGTGCCAGCAGTTATCCGGGACAGGGGAATGAGCAGTACTTC. Full variable domain (missing parts from reference TRBV2 and TRBJ2-7): EPEVTQTPSHQVTQMGQEVILRCVPISNHLYFYWYRQILGQKVEFLVSFYNNEISEKSEIFDDQFSVERPDGSNFTLKIRSTKLEDSAMYFCASSYPGQGNEQYFGPGTRLTVT.

This chain links TRBV19 with TRBJ1-5; a possible D gene is TRBD1 (5 bases). The V end lost 7 bases, the J end lost 2 bases, and 12 bases lay between the germline ends. Germline CDR1 LNHDA, CDR2 SQIVND (reference sequence). This CDR3 is built from 14 residues. The DNA of the CDR3 is TGTGCCAGTACCGAGACAGTAGGCAATCAGCCCCAGCATTTT. The encoded protein is CASTETVGNQPQHF. Supplemented by reference TRBV19 and TRBJ1-5, the full variable domain reads DGGITQSPKYLFRKEGQNVTLSCEQNLNHDAMYWYRQDPGQGLRLIYYSQIVNDFQKGDIAEGYSVSREKKESFPLTVTSAQKNPTAFYLCASTETVGNQPQHFGDGTRLSIL.

V gene TRBV19 combines with J gene TRBJ2-1; TRBD2 matches 7 bases. Germline CDR1 is LNHDA and CDR2 is SQIVND (reference sequence). The CDR3 contains 12 residues. V lost 6 bases and J lost 15; bases outside the gene matches: 11. The DNA of the CDR3 is TGTGCCAGTAGCCTACAGCGGGGCCGACTGTTCTTC. Translating it yields CASSLQRGRLFF.

This sequence joins TRBV5-5 and TRBJ2-1, with a possible D match to TRBD1 (6 bases). This CDR3 has 15 residues. V shed 4 bases and J shed 2 bases, with 13 bases lying between them. CDR1 is SGHKS and CDR2 is YYEKEE in the germline V gene (reference sequence). The CDR3: CASSRTVITYNEQFF. The CDR3 bases are TGTGCCAGCAGCAGGACAGTGATAACCTACAATGAGCAGTTCTTC.

The gene calls are TRBV6-5 and TRBJ2-7, with 9 bases lining up with TRBD1. There are 15 residues in the CDR3. Germline CDR1 reads MNHEY; CDR2 reads SVGAGI. J lost 5 bases, V lost 6 bases, and 11 bases had no gene match. CDR3 sequence: CASRPGGQGDHEQYV. As DNA, the CDR3 is TGTGCCAGCAGACCCGGGGGACAGGGTGACCACGAGCAGTACGTC.

The rearrangement links TRBV25-1 to TRBJ1-1, with D perhaps matching TRBD1 (6 bases). There are 11 residues in the CDR3. Germline V gene lookup returns CDR1 MGHDK and CDR2 SYGVNS. Trimming took off 6 bases at V and 8 bases at J, with 10 bases between the two ends. As DNA, the CDR3 is TGTGCCAGCAGGGACAGCGTAGAAGCTTTCTTT. It encodes CASRDSVEAFF.

The CDR3 is CASSLAGEDTQYF. The CDR3 DNA reads TGTGCCAGCAGTCTAGCGGGGGAAGATACGCAGTATTTT. V is TRBV2 and J is TRBJ2-3; TRBD2 matches 10 bases. V trimming: 5 bases; J trimming: 5 bases; junction bases outside the gene matches: 1. In germline, CDR1 is SNHLY, CDR2 FYNNEI. This CDR3 contains 13 residues.

The rearrangement links TRBV12-3 or TRBV12-4 to TRBJ2-7, with D maybe TRBD1 (5 bases). V was cut by 3 bases and J by 3 bases, with 9 bases left in between. The CDR3 length is 13 residues. The CDR3 spells CASSFREGYEQYF. DNA of the CDR3: TGTGCCAGCAGTTTCAGGGAAGGCTACGAGCAGTACTTC.

The sample holds a few counts of this clone. The V gene is TRBV30, the J gene TRBJ1-2; D gene uncertain. CDR3 length equals 12 residues. CDR1 GTSNPN and CDR2 SVGIG come from the germline V gene (reference sequence). V lost 7 bases, J lost 8 bases, and 17 bases lay in between. For the CDR3, the DNA is TGTGCCTCGCCCCTTGTCGGGGTCGGCTACACCTTC. As protein: CASPLVGVGYTF.

This chain's CDR3 is CASSPDRVFHSDYGYTF. The CDR3 DNA is TGTGCCAGCAGTCCGGACAGGGTTTTTCATTCGGACTATGGCTACACCTTC. The J gene is TRBJ1-2, the V gene TRBV6-6, with TRBD1 matching over 8 bases. The CDR3 covers 17 residues. Germline V CDR1 and CDR2: MNHNY, SVGAGI (reference sequence). J lost 3 bases, V lost 5 bases, and 14 bases had no gene match.

This chain joins TRBV11-2 and TRBJ2-5, with no clear D. The length of the CDR3 is 10 residues. In germline, CDR1 is SGHAT, CDR2 FQNNGV. V lost 0 bases and J 14 bases, leaving 7 bases between the germline ends. The CDR3 bases are TGTGCCAGCAGCTTAGATCGTCCTTACTTC. Its translation: CASSLDRPYF.

This clone was seen once. The CDR3 spells CASSPGGTANEKLFF. As DNA, the CDR3 is TGTGCCAGCAGCCCTGGGGGGACGGCTAATGAAAAACTGTTTTTT. This chain connects TRBV9 to TRBJ1-4; D might be TRBD1 (5 bases). There are 15 residues in the CDR3. Germline V gene data show CDR1 as SGDLS and CDR2 as YYNGEE. V was clipped by 4 bases and J by 3 bases, with 13 bases between them.

The V and J genes are TRBV6-5 and TRBJ1-1; D call uncertain. Trimming left V 4 bases short and J 3 bases short, with 9 bases between. This CDR3 region has 13 residues. Germline CDR1 and CDR2: MNHEY and SVGAGI. The CDR3 spells CASSLRPYTEAFF. The DNA for the CDR3 is TGTGCCAGCAGTTTGCGGCCTTACACTGAAGCTTTCTTT.

The sample holds a few counts of this clone. The chain combines TRBV4-3 with TRBJ2-2; 7 nucleotides line up with TRBD1. This CDR3 comprises 15 residues. Germline CDR1 and CDR2: LGHNA and YSLEER. J was trimmed by 6 bases and V by 1 base; bases with no gene match: 5. The CDR3 is CASSQGPDRAGELFF. DNA for the CDR3: TGCGCCAGCAGCCAAGGCCCAGACAGGGCCGGGGAGCTGTTTTTT.

V is TRBV15 and J is TRBJ2-5, with a tentative D call TRBD1 (6 bases). Germline V gene sequence: CDR1 LNHNV, CDR2 YYDKDF (reference sequence). This CDR3 is built from 16 residues. Between the trimmed V and J ends, which lost 0 bases and 5 bases, there was a span of 16 bases. CDR3 in DNA: TGTGCCACCAGCAGAGATCTAATGGGGGCCGGGGAGACCCAGTACTTC. This encodes CATSRDLMGAGETQYF.

This chain links TRBV3-1 (or the pseudogene TRBV3-2) with TRBJ1-3; D gene uncertain. V was cut by 4 bases and J by 0 bases, with 7 bases left in between. Per the germline V gene, CDR1 is LGHDT and CDR2 is YNNKEL (reference sequence). The CDR3 consists of 14 residues. The CDR3 sequence is CASSPGYSGNTIYF. The CDR3 region has the DNA TGTGCCAGCAGCCCAGGCTACTCTGGAAACACCATATATTTT.

The CDR3, as DNA: TGTGCCAGCAGACACTATGGCAGGGGAGCTTCGGCGCGCACAGATACGCAGTATTTT. Protein sequence: CASRHYGRGASARTDTQYF. This sequence joins TRBV5-4 and TRBJ2-3; TRBD1 is a possible D gene (6 bases). Germline CDR1 and CDR2: SGHNT and YYREEE (reference sequence). Trimming removed 5 bases at V and 1 base at J, with 26 bases between. This CDR3 contains 19 residues.